Listed here are 26 T cell receptor beta chains from one sample, sequenced in a study of T cell responses to AZD1222 COVID-19 vaccine. Only in-frame clones appear in the TCRdb table, and some are missing; sequencing was by immunoSEQ multiplex PCR. The sample yields about 150,000 clones, more than 70% seen once. The source was peripheral blood, collected on day 0 of MenACWY control vaccination. Source of these receptors: an adult in good health.

The rearrangement links TRBV19 to TRBJ2-7, with D maybe TRBD2 (5 bases). The CDR3 sequence is 13 residues long. V lost 5 bases to trimming and J lost 0 bases, with 8 bases between them. Germline CDR1 LNHDA, CDR2 SQIVND (reference sequence). The CDR3 DNA reads as TGTGCCAGTAGTGGCCGGGACTCCTACGAGCAGTACTTC. Translation gives CASSGRDSYEQYF.

The V call is TRBV6-1, the J call TRBJ2-7; D might be TRBD2 (6 bases). Germline V CDR1 and CDR2: MNHNS, SASEGT. Trimming pared 4 bases from V and 2 bases from J, leaving 27 bases between. CDR3 length equals 19 residues. The CDR3 loop reads CASSAPSGGSPFTAYEQYF. The CDR3 DNA follows: TGTGCCAGCAGTGCCCCCTCCGGGGGATCGCCGTTCACTGCCTACGAGCAGTACTTC.

The gene calls are TRBV7-9 and TRBJ1-2; D may be TRBD1 (6 bases). The CDR3 length is 13 residues. From germline, CDR1 is SEHNR and CDR2 FQNEAQ (reference sequence). V dropped 7 bases and J dropped 0 bases, with 9 bases sitting between them. The CDR3: CASTWGPNYGYTF. The CDR3 DNA is TGTGCCAGCACCTGGGGGCCTAACTATGGCTACACCTTC.

This chain connects TRBV3-1 (or the pseudogene TRBV3-2) to TRBJ2-5; TRBD2 agrees at 8 bases. The trim removed 4 bases at V and 1 base at J, leaving 2 bases unmatched. Germline CDR1 and CDR2: LGHDT and YNNKEL (reference sequence). This CDR3 has 14 residues. The CDR3 region is CASSPTSAQETQYF. Here the CDR3 DNA reads TGTGCCAGCAGCCCGACTAGCGCCCAAGAGACCCAGTACTTC.

The chain joins TRBV14 to TRBJ2-1, with D possibly matching TRBD1 (5 bases). The CDR3 length is 17 residues. The V gene lost 0 bases and the J gene lost 6 bases, with 18 bases spanning the gap. Germline CDR1 and CDR2: SGHDN and FVKESK. The chain's CDR3 is CASSQDWGPRSPNEQFF. The DNA of the CDR3 is TGTGCCAGCAGCCAAGATTGGGGCCCTCGGTCACCCAATGAGCAGTTCTTC.

V is TRBV14 and J is TRBJ2-5; D unclear. Between the trimmed V and J ends, which lost 3 bases and 0 bases, there was a span of 5 bases. The CDR3 is made up of 13 amino acids. Looked up from germline, CDR1 is SGHDN and CDR2 is FVKESK. The CDR3 region is CASSQVNQETQYF. CDR3 bases: TGTGCCAGCAGCCAGGTTAACCAAGAGACCCAGTACTTC.

The rearrangement links TRBV9 to TRBJ1-2; a possible D gene is TRBD1 (6 bases). The CDR3 is made up of 13 amino acids. Germline CDR1 and CDR2: SGDLS and YYNGEE. V was trimmed by 0 bases and J by 8 bases, leaving 11 bases between them. The DNA of the CDR3 is TGTGCCAGCAGCGTAGCAGGGGTCGGGGGCTACACCTTC. This translates into CASSVAGVGGYTF.

The gene calls are TRBV24-1 and TRBJ2-7; no clear D. The CDR3 sequence is 12 residues long. Looked up from germline, CDR1 is KGHDR and CDR2 is SFDVKD. V was pared by 1 base and J by 7 bases, with 7 bases between. The CDR3 nucleotides read TGTGCCACCAGTGATTTAGGGATTGAGCAGTACTTC. Protein sequence: CATSDLGIEQYF.

A few counts support this clone. This chain connects TRBV15 to TRBJ1-2; D is undetermined. Deletions cut 4 bases from V and 2 bases from J, with 8 bases between. The germline V gene encodes CDR1 LNHNV and CDR2 YYDKDF (reference sequence). The CDR3 covers 13 residues. The CDR3 spells CATSKESNYGYTF. The CDR3 coding sequence is TGTGCCACCAGCAAAGAGAGCAACTATGGCTACACCTTC.

The table lists this clone with a few counts. This chain connects TRBV5-6 to TRBJ1-2, with D unclear. CDR3 length: 12 residues. Germline V gene sequence: CDR1 SGHDT, CDR2 YYEEEE. V was shortened by 2 bases and J by 3 bases, with 5 bases between the two germline ends. CDR3 in amino acids: CASSLLYYGYTF. CDR3 DNA sequence: TGTGCCAGCAGCTTACTATACTATGGCTACACCTTC.

The chain uses TRBV5-1 and TRBJ2-1; TRBD1 is a possible D gene (6 bases). Germline values: CDR1 SGHRS, CDR2 YFSETQ. CDR3 length: 17 amino acids. V was pared by 0 bases and J by 0 bases, with 13 bases between. The CDR3 coding sequence is TGCGCCAGCAGCTTGGGGGGGACATCCAGCTCCTACAATGAGCAGTTCTTC. The encoded protein is CASSLGGTSSSYNEQFF.

The V gene is TRBV20-1, the J gene TRBJ2-5; 11 positions agree with TRBD2. V dropped 3 bases and J dropped 2; count of bases not matched to a gene: 5. Germline V gene sequence: CDR1 DFQATT, CDR2 SNEGSKA (reference sequence). The CDR3 is made up of 15 amino acids. The CDR3, as DNA: TGCAGTGCTAGTGTGGCTAGCGGGAGGCAAGAGACCCAGTACTTC. This translates into CSASVASGRQETQYF.

The chain links TRBV19 to TRBJ1-5; 7 bases agree with TRBD1. Germline assignment: CDR1 LNHDA and CDR2 SQIVND (reference sequence). The ends lost 6 bases at V and 0 bases at J; junction bases unmatched: 5. CDR3 length: 15 amino acids. CDR3 in amino acids: CASRGTVYSNQPQHF. The CDR3 nucleotides are TGTGCCAGTAGGGGGACAGTTTATAGCAATCAGCCCCAGCATTTT.

The genes are TRBV5-6 and TRBJ2-2; D gene ambiguous. Germline CDR1 SGHDT, CDR2 YYEEEE. V was clipped by 0 bases and J by 3 bases, with 3 bases between them. The CDR3 is made up of 13 amino acids. The CDR3, as DNA: TGTGCCAGCAGCTTGGTGGACACCGGGGAGCTGTTTTTT. Translation gives CASSLVDTGELFF.

The chain links TRBV7-9 to TRBJ1-1, with D maybe TRBD1 (6 bases). Per germline, CDR1 SEHNR and CDR2 FQNEAQ (reference sequence). Trimming took off 5 bases at V and 2 bases at J, with 18 bases between the two ends. The CDR3 has 16 residues. The CDR3 region is CASSPPGGAHNTEAFF. The DNA for the CDR3 is TGTGCCAGCAGCCCCCCGGGGGGGGCACACAACACTGAAGCTTTCTTT.

The chain has TRBV12-3 or TRBV12-4 and TRBJ1-2; tentatively, D is TRBD1 (6 bases). Trimming removed 6 bases at V and 4 bases at J, with 12 bases between. The CDR3 is made up of 13 amino acids. CDR3 in DNA: TGTGCCAGCAGCCGGACAGCCGCCTATGGCTACACCTTC. Translating it yields CASSRTAAYGYTF.

The chain combines TRBV19 with TRBJ2-1; 10 bases line up with TRBD2. Germline V gene data show CDR1 as LNHDA and CDR2 as SQIVND (reference sequence). Trimming at V came to 3 bases and at J to 6 bases, leaving 8 bases not matched to a gene. This CDR3 has 16 amino acids. The CDR3 sequence is CASSILAGAGSNEQFF. The CDR3 bases are TGTGCCAGTAGTATCCTAGCGGGAGCGGGCAGCAATGAGCAGTTCTTC. Together with reference TRBV19 and TRBJ2-1, the CDR3 gives the full variable domain: DGGITQSPKYLFRKEGQNVTLSCEQNLNHDAMYWYRQDPGQGLRLIYYSQIVNDFQKGDIAEGYSVSREKKESFPLTVTSAQKNPTAFYLCASSILAGAGSNEQFFGPGTRLTVL.

The gene calls are TRBV11-3 and TRBJ2-7; D is ambiguous. CDR3 length: 12 amino acids. Looked up from germline, CDR1 is SGHNT and CDR2 is YENEEA. V lost 3 bases and J 2 bases, leaving 5 bases between the germline ends. This chain's CDR3 is CASSFPPYEQYF. The CDR3 coding sequence is TGTGCCAGCAGCTTTCCTCCCTACGAGCAGTACTTC. Variable domain in full (rest from reference TRBV11-3 and TRBJ2-7): EAGVVQSPRYKIIEKKQPVAFWCNPISGHNTLYWYLQNLGQGPELLIRYENEEAVDDSQLPKDRFSAERLKGVDSTLKIQPAELGDSAVYLCASSFPPYEQYFGPGTRLTVT.

The chain combines TRBV7-2 with TRBJ2-1, with D perhaps matching TRBD1 (6 bases). Germline V gene lookup returns CDR1 SGHTA and CDR2 FQGNSA. The V end lost 3 bases, the J end lost 2 bases, and 8 bases lay between the germline ends. The CDR3 has 14 residues. The CDR3 sequence: CASSFRDTYNEQFF. In nucleotides, the CDR3 is TGTGCCAGCAGCTTCCGGGACACCTACAATGAGCAGTTCTTC.

The V gene is TRBV19, the J gene TRBJ2-7; perhaps D is TRBD1 or TRBD2 (5 bases each). This CDR3 has 13 amino acids. V lost 6 bases to trimming and J lost 2 bases, with 11 bases between them. CDR1 is LNHDA, CDR2 SQIVND, per germline (reference sequence). CDR3 sequence reads: CASRGVEAYEQYF. The CDR3 DNA follows: TGTGCCAGTAGGGGGGTGGAGGCCTACGAGCAGTACTTC.

The gene calls are TRBV27 and TRBJ1-5; TRBD1 matches 7 bases. The CDR3 runs to 17 residues. V shed 8 bases and J 7 bases; nucleotides not matched to a gene: 20. Germline loops: CDR1 MNHEY, CDR2 SMNVEV (reference sequence). DNA of the CDR3: TGTGCCAGCGGCAGAATACCACAGGGGAGACGTACCCAGCCCCAGCATTTT. It encodes CASGRIPQGRRTQPQHF.

This clone was seen a handful of times. The chain joins TRBV9 to TRBJ2-1, with D unclear. CDR1 is SGDLS, CDR2 YYNGEE, per germline. There are 15 residues in the CDR3. The V end was cut by 4 bases, the J end by 0 bases, with 11 bases between. CDR3: CASSPSMSSYNEQFF. The CDR3 DNA reads TGTGCCAGCAGCCCCTCTATGAGCTCCTACAATGAGCAGTTCTTC. The full variable domain, rest sourced from reference TRBV9 and TRBJ2-1, is DSGVTQTPKHLITATGQRVTLRCSPRSGDLSVYWYQQSLDQGLQFLIQYYNGEERAKGNILERFSAQQFPDLHSELNLSSLELGDSALYFCASSPSMSSYNEQFFGPGTRLTVL.

The chain uses TRBV6-6 and TRBJ1-2, with D unresolved. V was shortened by 3 bases and J by 9 bases, with 20 bases between the two germline ends. The CDR3 length is 15 residues. Germline-derived CDR1 and CDR2 are MNHNY and SVGAGI (reference sequence). The CDR3 bases are TGTGCCAGCAGTTATCTTTTATCAGGTCGGTGGAGCTACACCTTC. Translation: CASSYLLSGRWSYTF.

The chain is built from TRBV18 and TRBJ2-1; D unclear. Germline CDR1 is KGHSH and CDR2 is LQKENI. The CDR3 is made up of 14 amino acids. The V end lost 4 bases, the J end lost 9 bases, and 16 bases lay between the germline ends. The CDR3 sequence is CASSQGDGSSEQFF. Here the CDR3 DNA reads TGTGCCAGCTCACAAGGAGACGGATCATCTGAGCAGTTCTTC.

The chain links TRBV28 to TRBJ1-2; no firm D call. Germline V gene data show CDR1 as MDHEN and CDR2 as SYDVKM. There are 11 residues in the CDR3. Trimming cost V 11 bases and J 0 bases, with 7 bases left between them. CDR3 bases: TGTGCCGGAAGGGCTAACTATGGCTACACCTTC. Translating gives CAGRANYGYTF.

V and J are TRBV9 and TRBJ1-1, with unresolved D. The CDR3 totals 16 residues. The ends were cut back, 0 bases at V and 4 bases at J, with 16 bases in the middle. Germline CDR1 SGDLS, CDR2 YYNGEE. The CDR3 nucleotides are TGTGCCAGCAGCGTAGTCGGAATGGGTCCTAGCACTGAAGCTTTCTTT. The encoded protein is CASSVVGMGPSTEAFF.